The next 32 T cell receptor beta chains were all read from a single sample in a study of T cell changes during pregnancy in multiple sclerosis. Repertoires were generated with immunoSEQ multiplex PCR, while TCRdb's copy carries only in-frame clones and drops some. This sample carries about 59,000 clones, roughly 94% of them seen once, and the ten largest clones take 2.5%. The sample here was CD8+ T cells from peripheral blood mononuclear cells, taken after pregnancy. These receptor sequences come from a female donor with multiple sclerosis, enrolled in a pregnancy study.

The genes are TRBV9 and TRBJ1-1, with TRBD1 matching 7 bases. The trim removed 2 bases at V and 8 bases at J, leaving 9 bases unmatched. The germline CDR1 and CDR2 sequences are SGDLS and YYNGEE. CDR3 length: 14 amino acids. In DNA form, the CDR3 reads TGTGCCAGCAGCGTCAGGGGGACTTTAGGCGAAGCTTTCTTT. Translating gives CASSVRGTLGEAFF.

The J gene is TRBJ2-7, the V gene TRBV13; 11 bases are shared with TRBD2. V lost 4 bases, J lost 3 bases, and 5 bases stayed unmatched. The germline gives CDR1 PRHDT, CDR2 FYEKMQ (reference sequence). CDR3 size: 15 residues. CDR3 in DNA: TGTGCCAGCAGCTCGGGACTAGCGGACCTCTACGAGCAGTACTTC. This translates into CASSSGLADLYEQYF.

This chain joins TRBV5-1 and TRBJ2-1; possible D gene TRBD2, 7 bases. The CDR3 is 18 residues long. Germline-derived CDR1 and CDR2 are SGHRS and YFSETQ. Trimming took off 4 bases at V and 6 bases at J, with 26 bases between the two ends. The CDR3 nucleotides read TGCGCCAGCAGCCCCCTGCCCCCTCTAGCGGAGGGGGTCAATGAGCAGTTCTTC. Protein sequence: CASSPLPPLAEGVNEQFF. Variable domain in full (rest from reference TRBV5-1 and TRBJ2-1): KAGVTQTPRYLIKTRGQQVTLSCSPISGHRSVSWYQQTPGQGLQFLFEYFSETQRNKGNFPGRFSGRQFSNSRSEMNVSTLELGDSALYLCASSPLPPLAEGVNEQFFGPGTRLTVL.

The rearrangement joins TRBV9 to TRBJ2-3; D remains ambiguous. V lost 0 bases and J 1 base, leaving 9 bases between the germline ends. CDR1 SGDLS and CDR2 YYNGEE come from the germline V gene. The CDR3 runs to 15 residues. DNA of the CDR3: TGTGCCAGCAGCGTAGCAGGCTCCGGCACAGATACGCAGTATTTT. It is translated as CASSVAGSGTDTQYF.

This chain links TRBV27 with TRBJ1-5, with 12 bases aligning to TRBD1. After removal of 6 bases from V and 5 bases from J, the junction contained 14 bases not matched to a gene. This CDR3 contains 18 residues. Germline-derived CDR1 and CDR2 are MNHEY and SMNVEV (reference sequence). The DNA for the CDR3 is TGTGCCAGCAGCTCAACCGATCCGGGACAGGGGGCTTATCAGCCCCAGCATTTT. Its translation is CASSSTDPGQGAYQPQHF.

V gene TRBV27 combines with J gene TRBJ2-7; D is perhaps TRBD2 (6 bases). The CDR3 runs 15 residues. Germline loops: CDR1 MNHEY, CDR2 SMNVEV (reference sequence). Trimming took off 10 bases at V and 5 bases at J, with 24 bases between the two ends. In nucleotides, the CDR3 is TGTGCCACCTTGAAAACGGCCCGGGGGAACCACGAGCAGTACTTC. Translation: CATLKTARGNHEQYF.

This chain's CDR3 is CASRRTGDPYEQYF. The CDR3 DNA follows: TGTGCCAGCAGGAGGACAGGAGACCCCTACGAGCAGTACTTC. The genes are TRBV27 and TRBJ2-7, with 7 bases fitting TRBD1. After removal of 6 bases from V and 2 bases from J, the junction contained 7 bases not matched to a gene. Germline V CDR1 and CDR2: MNHEY, SMNVEV (reference sequence). This CDR3 has 14 amino acids.

The CDR3 loop is CASSLDNYEQYF. The CDR3 region has the DNA TGTGCCAGCAGCTTAGACAACTACGAGCAGTACTTC. The J gene is TRBJ2-7, the V gene TRBV7-6; D gene uncertain. The germline V and J ends were trimmed by 1 base and 3 bases, with 4 bases remaining between them. The CDR3 extends over 12 amino acids. Germline loops: CDR1 SGHVS, CDR2 FNYEAQ.

This chain links TRBV15 with TRBJ1-2; 7 bases map to TRBD1. This CDR3 comprises 14 residues. Trimming cost V 4 bases and J 4 bases; bases outside gene matches: 6. In germline, CDR1 is LNHNV, CDR2 YYDKDF (reference sequence). CDR3 bases: TGTGCCACCAGCATGGACAGGACGAGCTATGGCTACACCTTC. Protein: CATSMDRTSYGYTF. The full variable domain, its missing parts supplied by reference TRBV15 and TRBJ1-2, is DAMVIQNPRYQVTQFGKPVTLSCSQTLNHNVMYWYQQKSSQAPKLLFHYYDKDFNNEADTPDNFQSRRPNTSFCFLDIRSPGLGDTAMYLCATSMDRTSYGYTFGSGTRLTVV.

The chain employs TRBV5-1 and TRBJ2-7, with 13 nucleotides matching TRBD2. Trimming removed 2 bases from V and 5 bases from J; junction bases left unmatched: 7. Looked up from germline, CDR1 is SGHRS and CDR2 is YFSETQ. The CDR3 covers 16 residues. Written as DNA, the CDR3 is TGCGCCAGCAGCTTATTGACTAGCGGGAGGTTCAACGAGCAGTACTTC. It is translated as CASSLLTSGRFNEQYF. The full variable domain, its missing parts supplied by reference TRBV5-1 and TRBJ2-7, is KAGVTQTPRYLIKTRGQQVTLSCSPISGHRSVSWYQQTPGQGLQFLFEYFSETQRNKGNFPGRFSGRQFSNSRSEMNVSTLELGDSALYLCASSLLTSGRFNEQYFGPGTRLTVT.

The rearrangement links TRBV5-4 to TRBJ2-1; 10 nucleotides agree with TRBD2. Looked up from germline, CDR1 is SGHNT and CDR2 is YYREEE (reference sequence). The V segment lost 1 base and the J segment 8 bases; nucleotides outside the gene matches: 12. The CDR3 runs 17 residues. The CDR3, as DNA: TGTGCCAGCAGCTTGAGTTGGTCTAGCGGGAGTATCCATGAGCAGTTCTTC. Residues: CASSLSWSSGSIHEQFF.

V gene TRBV6-5 combines with J gene TRBJ1-1, with 9 bases lining up with TRBD1. With V trimmed by 6 bases and J by 4 bases, 3 bases remained unmatched. The CDR3 is 13 residues long. In germline, CDR1 is MNHEY, CDR2 SVGAGI. CDR3 protein: CASRLTGGTEAFF. The CDR3 DNA is TGTGCCAGCAGATTGACAGGGGGCACTGAAGCTTTCTTT.

The chain has TRBV5-3 and TRBJ1-5, with D tentatively TRBD1 (5 bases). TRBV5-3 is designated an ORF whose function remains uncertain. Trimming left V 4 bases short and J 10 bases short, with 21 bases between. This CDR3 is built from 15 residues. This chain's CDR3 is CARSVFTGVKGPQHF. DNA of the CDR3: TGTGCCAGAAGCGTATTTACAGGAGTCAAGGGTCCCCAGCATTTT.

This sequence joins TRBV6-1 and TRBJ1-2; D is ambiguous. V lost 6 bases and J 3 bases, leaving 14 bases between the germline ends. This CDR3 spans 14 amino acids. Germline values: CDR1 MNHNS, CDR2 SASEGT. CDR3 nucleotides: TGTGCCAGCAGCTCCTATAACGGGGACTATGGCTACACCTTC. Its translation is CASSSYNGDYGYTF.

V usage is TRBV6-5 and J usage is TRBJ2-5; D might be TRBD1 (6 bases). Germline CDR1 MNHEY, CDR2 SVGAGI. This CDR3 region has 13 residues. Trimming shortened V by 5 bases and J by 4 bases, and 11 bases separated the two germline ends. The CDR3 sequence: CASSLDSSETQYF. As DNA, the CDR3 is TGTGCCAGCAGTCTGGACAGTTCAGAGACCCAGTACTTC.

V and J are TRBV4-1 and TRBJ2-3, with TRBD2 matching over 9 bases. Trimming at V came to 1 base and at J to 4 bases, leaving 9 bases not matched to a gene. The germline CDR1 and CDR2 sequences are MGHRA and YSYEKL. This CDR3 has 17 residues. CDR3 DNA: TGCGCCAGCAGCCAAGTTGTAGCGGGAGAGCGTTCAGATACGCAGTATTTT. Amino acid sequence: CASSQVVAGERSDTQYF.

Only a few counts were recorded for this clone. The chain links TRBV6-6 to TRBJ1-1; a possible D gene is TRBD1 (5 bases). The germline V gene encodes CDR1 MNHNY and CDR2 SVGAGI (reference sequence). The V end was cut by 7 bases, the J end by 1 base, with 10 bases between. The CDR3 covers 13 residues. In DNA form, the CDR3 reads TGTGCCAGCACCCACGGGGGGAACACTGAAGCTTTCTTT. Protein: CASTHGGNTEAFF.

In its sample, this clone was seen once. The chain links TRBV9 to TRBJ2-1, with 8 bases that match TRBD2. The CDR3 contains 14 residues. Trimming at V came to 5 bases and at J to 7 bases, leaving 8 bases not matched to a gene. Germline V gives CDR1 SGDLS, CDR2 YYNGEE. The CDR3, as DNA: TGTGCCAGCAGTGTGCAGGGACTAGAAAATGAGCAGTTCTTC. Encoded protein: CASSVQGLENEQFF.

The chain employs TRBV5-1 and TRBJ1-1, with 10 bases matching TRBD1. V was pared by 3 bases and J by 1 base, with 6 bases of the junction left unmatched. From germline, CDR1 is SGHRS and CDR2 YFSETQ. The CDR3 extends over 16 amino acids. DNA of the CDR3: TGCGCCAGCAGCTCGGATGGGGACAGGGGGAACACTGAAGCTTTCTTT. It encodes CASSSDGDRGNTEAFF.

This chain links TRBV4-1 with TRBJ1-1; D gene ambiguous. This CDR3 region has 14 residues. Germline CDR1 and CDR2: MGHRA and YSYEKL. Trimming shortened V by 0 bases and J by 7 bases, and 12 bases separated the two germline ends. CDR3 loop: CASSQEKANYEAFF. The CDR3 DNA follows: TGCGCCAGCAGCCAAGAAAAGGCAAACTATGAAGCTTTCTTT.

The chain joins TRBV19 to TRBJ2-7; D is unclear. This CDR3 is 13 amino acids long. V was clipped by 5 bases and J by 0 bases, with 8 bases between them. From germline, CDR1 is LNHDA and CDR2 SQIVND (reference sequence). DNA of the CDR3: TGTGCCAGTAGTCCCGACAACTCCTACGAGCAGTACTTC. It is translated as CASSPDNSYEQYF. Together with reference TRBV19 and TRBJ2-7, the CDR3 gives the full variable domain: DGGITQSPKYLFRKEGQNVTLSCEQNLNHDAMYWYRQDPGQGLRLIYYSQIVNDFQKGDIAEGYSVSREKKESFPLTVTSAQKNPTAFYLCASSPDNSYEQYFGPGTRLTVT.

This clone showed up just a few times. The V and J genes are TRBV5-1 and TRBJ1-5; 8 positions agree with TRBD1. V lost 7 bases and J lost 6; bases outside the gene matches: 9. Germline-derived CDR1 and CDR2 are SGHRS and YFSETQ. The CDR3 extends over 14 amino acids. The CDR3 loop is CASRVRTGSQPQHF. CDR3 bases: TGCGCCAGCCGCGTAAGGACAGGGAGTCAGCCCCAGCATTTT.

There are a few counts of this clone. The chain is built from TRBV7-9 and TRBJ1-1; no clear D. Germline CDR1 is SEHNR and CDR2 is FQNEAQ (reference sequence). V was shortened by 6 bases and J by 0 bases, with 8 bases between the two germline ends. CDR3 length: 13 residues. The CDR3 sequence is CASRDGMNTEAFF. The CDR3 DNA sequence: TGTGCCAGCAGAGACGGGATGAACACTGAAGCTTTCTTT.

The chain carries TRBV12-5 and TRBJ2-2, with 9 bases identical to TRBD2. CDR3 size: 16 residues. Trimming at V came to 3 bases and at J to 2 bases, leaving 4 bases not matched to a gene. Per germline, CDR1 LGHNT and CDR2 FRNRAP. CDR3 in DNA: TGTGCTAGTGGTTTTCCAGCGGGAGGCAACACCGGGGAGCTGTTTTTT. Translated, it gives CASGFPAGGNTGELFF.

The chain recombines TRBV5-4 with TRBJ1-2, with 11 bases fitting TRBD1. After removal of 1 base from V and 6 bases from J, the junction contained 5 bases not matched to a gene. This CDR3 contains 15 residues. The germline V gene encodes CDR1 SGHNT and CDR2 YYREEE (reference sequence). The CDR3, as DNA: TGTGCCAGCAGCTTGCCTCCGGGACAGGGGGATGGCTACACCTTC. Protein: CASSLPPGQGDGYTF. Supplemented by reference TRBV5-4 and TRBJ1-2, the full variable domain reads ETGVTQSPTHLIKTRGQQVTLRCSSQSGHNTVSWYQQALGQGPQFIFQYYREEENGRGNFPPRFSGLQFPNYSSELNVNALELDDSALYLCASSLPPGQGDGYTFGSGTRLTVV.

This clone came up a few times. The genes are TRBV29-1 and TRBJ2-5; a possible D gene is TRBD2 (6 bases). Germline values: CDR1 SQVTM, CDR2 ANQGSEA. Trimming stripped 5 bases from V and 1 base from J, with 11 bases between. The CDR3 totals 13 residues. This chain's CDR3 is CSVRTGLQETQYF. CDR3 DNA: TGCAGCGTTCGGACGGGACTCCAAGAGACCCAGTACTTC.

The genes are TRBV14 and TRBJ2-7; 9 nucleotides match TRBD2. The CDR3 totals 19 residues. CDR1 is SGHDN and CDR2 is FVKESK in the germline V gene. The V segment lost 0 bases and the J segment 0 bases; nucleotides outside the gene matches: 12. As DNA, the CDR3 is TGTGCCAGCAGCCAAGAAGGCCTAGCGGGAATCCCAAGCTCCTACGAGCAGTACTTC. It is translated as CASSQEGLAGIPSSYEQYF.

This clone showed up just a few times. This chain uses TRBV30 with TRBJ1-2; D is unclear. The CDR3 has 12 amino acids. The V end was cut by 4 bases, the J end by 2 bases, with 8 bases between. The germline CDR1 and CDR2 sequences are GTSNPN and SVGIG (reference sequence). CDR3 residues: CAWKTGNYGYTF. As DNA, the CDR3 is TGTGCCTGGAAAACGGGAAACTATGGCTACACCTTC.

The chain links TRBV19 to TRBJ2-5; perhaps TRBD1 as D (5 bases). Germline loops: CDR1 LNHDA, CDR2 SQIVND (reference sequence). The CDR3 has 14 amino acids. The V and J ends lost 3 bases and 5 bases respectively, with 13 bases between them. The DNA of the CDR3 is TGTGCCAGTAGTATGAAGGGGATCTGGGAGACCCAGTACTTC. As protein: CASSMKGIWETQYF.

J is TRBJ1-2 and V is TRBV2, with D perhaps matching TRBD1 (5 bases). Germline-derived CDR1 and CDR2 are SNHLY and FYNNEI. Trimming took off 3 bases at V and 2 bases at J, with 10 bases between the two ends. The CDR3 loop spans 14 amino acids. This chain's CDR3 is CASSEGRVNYGYTF. The DNA of the CDR3 is TGTGCCAGCAGTGAGGGCAGGGTAAACTATGGCTACACCTTC.

J is TRBJ2-7 and V is TRBV19; D remains ambiguous. The CDR3 is 15 residues long. Trimming removed 6 bases at V and 2 bases at J, with 17 bases between. Germline-derived CDR1 and CDR2 are LNHDA and SQIVND (reference sequence). The CDR3 spells CASSLAVGVTYEQYF. The CDR3 DNA is TGTGCCAGTAGCCTTGCAGTGGGCGTGACCTACGAGCAGTACTTC.

The V call is TRBV7-3, the J call TRBJ2-1; 7 bases line up with TRBD2. CDR3 length equals 17 residues. Germline trimming cut 0 bases from V and 0 bases from J; bases unmatched to any gene: 5. Germline assignment: CDR1 SGHTA and CDR2 FQGTGA. The CDR3 coding sequence is TGTGCCAGCAGCTTAACTAGCGGGCGAAGCTCCTACAATGAGCAGTTCTTC. It codes for CASSLTSGRSSYNEQFF.